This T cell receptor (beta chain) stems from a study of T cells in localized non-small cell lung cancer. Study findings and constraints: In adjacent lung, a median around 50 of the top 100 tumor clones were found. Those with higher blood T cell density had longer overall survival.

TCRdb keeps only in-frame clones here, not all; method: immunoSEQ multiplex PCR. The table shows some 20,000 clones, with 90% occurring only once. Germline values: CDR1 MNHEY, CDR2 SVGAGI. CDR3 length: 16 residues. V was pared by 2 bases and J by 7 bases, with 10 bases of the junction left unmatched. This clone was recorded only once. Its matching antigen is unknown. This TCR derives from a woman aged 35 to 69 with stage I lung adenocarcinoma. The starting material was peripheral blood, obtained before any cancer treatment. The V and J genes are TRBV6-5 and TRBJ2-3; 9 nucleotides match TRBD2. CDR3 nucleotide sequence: TGTGCCAGCAGTTACCGACTAGCGGAGGGCCCCTATACGCAGTATTTT. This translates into CASSYRLAEGPYTQYF.